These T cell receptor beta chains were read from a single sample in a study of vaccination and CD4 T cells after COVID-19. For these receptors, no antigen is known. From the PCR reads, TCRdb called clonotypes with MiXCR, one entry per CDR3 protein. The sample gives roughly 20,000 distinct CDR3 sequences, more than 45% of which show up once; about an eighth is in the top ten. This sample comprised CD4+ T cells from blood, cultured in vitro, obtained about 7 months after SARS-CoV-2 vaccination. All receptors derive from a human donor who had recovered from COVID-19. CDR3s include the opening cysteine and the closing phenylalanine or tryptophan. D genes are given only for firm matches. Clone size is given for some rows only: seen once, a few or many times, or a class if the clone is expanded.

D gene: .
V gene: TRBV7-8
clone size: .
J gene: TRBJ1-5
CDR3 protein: CASSLGRYNQPQHF
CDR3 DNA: TGTGCCAGCAGCTTGGGCCGCTACAATCAGCCCCAGCATTTT

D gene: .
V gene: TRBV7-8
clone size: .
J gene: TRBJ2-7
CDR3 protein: CASSPLGVYEQYF
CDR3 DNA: TGTGCCAGCAGCCCCCTCGGAGTCTACGAGCAGTACTTC

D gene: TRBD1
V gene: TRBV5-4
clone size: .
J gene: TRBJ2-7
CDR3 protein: CASSQGTDGYEQYF
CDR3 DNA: TGTGCCAGCAGCCAAGGGACAGACGGCTACGAGCAGTACTTC

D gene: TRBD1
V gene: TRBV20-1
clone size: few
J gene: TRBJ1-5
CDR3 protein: CSARVAGQGVFQPQHF
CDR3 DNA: TGCAGTGCTAGAGTGGCCGGACAGGGGGTTTTTCAGCCCCAGCATTTT

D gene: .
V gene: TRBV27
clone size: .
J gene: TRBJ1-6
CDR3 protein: CASSILPGANSPLHF
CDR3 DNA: TGTGCCAGCTCCATTCTACCGGGCGCGAATTCACCCCTCCACTTT

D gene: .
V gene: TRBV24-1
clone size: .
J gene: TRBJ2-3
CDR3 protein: CAASDPLGPGDTQYF
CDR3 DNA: TGTGCCGCCAGTGATCCCCTGGGCCCAGGGGATACGCAGTATTTT

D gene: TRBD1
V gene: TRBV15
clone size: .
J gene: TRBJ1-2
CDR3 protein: CATSRDREFLGGGYTF
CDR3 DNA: TGTGCCACCAGCAGGGACAGGGAATTTCTGGGAGGTGGCTACACCTTC

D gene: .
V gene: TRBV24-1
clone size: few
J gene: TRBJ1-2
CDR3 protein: CATSADSYGYTF
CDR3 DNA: TGTGCCACCAGCGCTGACAGCTATGGCTACACCTTC

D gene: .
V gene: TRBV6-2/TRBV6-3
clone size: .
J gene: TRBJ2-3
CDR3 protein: CASRGGDTQYF
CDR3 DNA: TGTGCCAGCAGGGGTGGAGATACGCAGTATTTT

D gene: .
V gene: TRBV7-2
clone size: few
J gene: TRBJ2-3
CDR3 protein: CASSLVSYTDTQYF
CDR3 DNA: TGTGCCAGCAGCTTAGTAAGCTACACAGATACGCAGTATTTT

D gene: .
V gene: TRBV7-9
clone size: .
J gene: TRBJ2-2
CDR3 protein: CASSLYQSELFF
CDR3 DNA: TGTGCCAGCAGCTTATACCAATCGGAGCTGTTTTTT

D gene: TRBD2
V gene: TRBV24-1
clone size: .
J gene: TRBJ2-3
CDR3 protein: CATSTWLAGHTDTQYF
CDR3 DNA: TGTGCCACCAGTACGTGGCTAGCGGGGCACACAGATACGCAGTATTTT

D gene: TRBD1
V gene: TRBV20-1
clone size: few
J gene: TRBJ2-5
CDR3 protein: CSAPFGTGQGTQYF
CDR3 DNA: TGCAGTGCTCCCTTCGGGACAGGGCAGGGGACCCAGTACTTC

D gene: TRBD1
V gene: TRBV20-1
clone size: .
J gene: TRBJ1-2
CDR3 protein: CSAISSGTGPYGYTF
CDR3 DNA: TGCAGTGCTATCTCGTCAGGGACAGGACCCTATGGCTACACCTTC

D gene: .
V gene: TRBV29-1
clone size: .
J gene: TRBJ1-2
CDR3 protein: CSVYGQWLGGYTF
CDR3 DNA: TGCAGCGTCTACGGACAGTGGTTGGGCGGCTACACCTTC

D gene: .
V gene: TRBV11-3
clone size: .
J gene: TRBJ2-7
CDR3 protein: CASSLLGHEQYF
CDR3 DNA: TGTGCCAGCAGCCTCCTGGGTCACGAGCAGTACTTC

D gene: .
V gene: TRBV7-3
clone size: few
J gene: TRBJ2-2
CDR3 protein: CASSQDRYTGELFF
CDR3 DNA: TGTGCCAGCAGCCAGGACAGATACACCGGGGAGCTGTTTTTT

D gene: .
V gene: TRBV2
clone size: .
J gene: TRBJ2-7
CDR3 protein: CASSEPPGLGWDEQYF
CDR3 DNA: TGTGCCAGCAGCGAACCCCCTGGACTGGGTTGGGACGAGCAGTACTTC

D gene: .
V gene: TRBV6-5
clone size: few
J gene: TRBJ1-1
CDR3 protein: CASSYDGNTEAFF
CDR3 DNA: TGTGCCAGCAGTTACGACGGGAACACTGAAGCTTTCTTT

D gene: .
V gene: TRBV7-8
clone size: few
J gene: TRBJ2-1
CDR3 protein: CASSLSRETNEQFF
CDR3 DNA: TGTGCCAGCAGCTTGTCTCGGGAAACCAATGAGCAGTTCTTC

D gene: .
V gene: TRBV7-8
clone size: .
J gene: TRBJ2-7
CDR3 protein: CASSLGPRMGYGQYF
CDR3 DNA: TGTGCCAGCAGCTTAGGGCCCCGGATGGGCTACGGGCAGTACTTC

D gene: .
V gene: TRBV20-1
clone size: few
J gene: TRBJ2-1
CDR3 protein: CSARDRATTSNEQFF
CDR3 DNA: TGCAGTGCTAGAGATCGGGCTACGACTAGCAATGAGCAGTTCTTC

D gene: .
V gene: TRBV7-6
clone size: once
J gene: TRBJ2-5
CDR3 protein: CASSLAPAGARAETQYF
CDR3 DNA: TGTGCTAGCAGCTTAGCGCCGGCAGGGGCGCGGGCAGAGACCCAGTACTTC

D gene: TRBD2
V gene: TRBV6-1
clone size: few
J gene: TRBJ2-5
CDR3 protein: CASSSGGWETQYF
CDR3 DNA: TGTGCCAGCAGTAGCGGGGGATGGGAGACCCAGTACTTC

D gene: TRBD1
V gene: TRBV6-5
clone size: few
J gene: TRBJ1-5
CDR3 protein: CASSSLTGEPQHF
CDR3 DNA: TGTGCCAGCAGTTCCCTGACAGGGGAGCCCCAGCATTTT

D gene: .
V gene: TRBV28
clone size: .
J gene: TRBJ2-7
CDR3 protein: CASSSFTGEQYF
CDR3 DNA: TGTGCCAGCAGTTCGTTTACGGGGGAGCAGTACTTC